Below are 10 T cell receptor beta chains sequenced from a single sample in a study of low-dose radiotherapy and immunotherapy resistance in tumors. Priming of first-strand cDNA relied on TRAV- and TRBV-specific primers (covering alpha and beta chains). Both a constant-region primer and a V-primer adapter served to amplify TCRs across 20 to 25 PCR cycles. TCRdb reanalysed the reads using MiXCR and keeps one entry per CDR3 protein. The sample contains under 95,000 distinct CDR3 sequences, 15% to 20% of which appear only once. Time point noted: before trial treatment. The specimen comprised PBMCs, sampled before treatment. Receptors were obtained from a male donor with prostate cancer.

This clonotype was observed many times. J is TRBJ2-1 and V is TRBV20-1; TRBD2 agrees at 7 bases. Germline V gene lookup returns CDR1 DFQATT and CDR2 SNEGSKA (reference sequence). J gave up 10 bases and V 3 bases, and 3 bases lay outside the gene matches. The CDR3 is 11 amino acids. The CDR3 nucleotides read TGCAGTGCTAGTGGGAGGGACGAGCAGTTCTTC. This sequence encodes CSASGRDEQFF.

In this sample, this clonotype turned up many times. J is TRBJ2-5 and V is TRBV20-1; 10 bases fit TRBD2. Per germline, CDR1 DFQATT and CDR2 SNEGSKA (reference sequence). The J segment lost 7 bases and the V segment lost 6 bases, leaving 5 bases of the junction unmatched. The CDR3 is 12 residues long. CDR3 bases: TGCAGTGCCACCAGCGGGGGGGGGACCCAGTACTTC. Translation gives CSATSGGGTQYF.

The sample holds many counts of this clonotype. The chain recombines TRBV7-9 with TRBJ1-1, with unresolved D. CDR3 length equals 13 residues. Looked up from germline, CDR1 is SEHNR and CDR2 is FQNEAQ (reference sequence). The V end lost 1 base, the J end lost 7 bases, and 10 bases lay between the germline ends. Here the CDR3 DNA reads TGTGCCAGCAGCTTAGAACAGCTAGATGAAGCTTTCTTT. Translation: CASSLEQLDEAFF.

This clonotype has a count of ten or more. The rearrangement links TRBV7-2 to TRBJ2-1, with 9 bases that match TRBD2. CDR3 length: 15 amino acids. With 4 bases clipped from V and 4 bases from J, the junction kept 5 bases outside the gene matches. Germline assignment: CDR1 SGHTA and CDR2 FQGNSA. In DNA, the CDR3 is TGTGCCAGCAGCTGGGAGCGGGGGGCATACAATGAGCAGTTCTTC. Translating it yields CASSWERGAYNEQFF.

On this clonotype: Since a far larger clone is one base different, this is likely a read error. J is TRBJ2-7 and V is TRBV5-1; either TRBD1 or TRBD2 may fit D (5 bases each). V dropped 1 base and J dropped 7 bases, with 15 bases sitting between them. Germline lookup yields CDR1 SGHRS and CDR2 YFSETQ. This CDR3 spans 14 amino acids. CDR3 protein: CASSLSGTYNEQYF. CDR3 sequence (DNA): TGCGCCAGCAGCTTGTCAGGGACCTACAATGAGCAGTACTTC.

This clonotype was detected ten times or more. The V gene is TRBV5-1, the J gene TRBJ2-7, with TRBD2 identical over 8 bases. The trim removed 4 bases at V and 6 bases at J, leaving 12 bases unmatched. The length of the CDR3 is 15 residues. Germline CDR1 and CDR2: SGHRS and YFSETQ. This chain's CDR3 is CASSPAGLAHAEQYF. The CDR3 DNA sequence: TGCGCCAGCAGCCCGGCCGGACTAGCTCACGCCGAGCAGTACTTC.

At least ten counts were recorded for this clonotype. The rearrangement joins TRBV7-9 to TRBJ2-7; D possibly corresponds to TRBD2 (6 bases). CDR3 size: 19 residues. Germline CDR1 SEHNR, CDR2 FQNEAQ (reference sequence). The V end was cut by 1 base, the J end by 0 bases, with 22 bases between. The CDR3 region has the DNA TGTGCCAGCAGCTTAGTTCAAATAGCGGCGCGGGGTTACTCCTACGAGCAGTACTTC. Protein product: CASSLVQIAARGYSYEQYF.

About this clonotype: A much larger clone differs by one base, so this may be a read error. This chain links TRBV27 with TRBJ1-2; 7 nucleotides agree with TRBD1. CDR3 size: 13 residues. The trim removed 10 bases at V and 5 bases at J, leaving 10 bases unmatched. Per germline, CDR1 MNHEY and CDR2 SMNVEV (reference sequence). The CDR3 DNA reads TGTGCCAACAAAATTACAGGGGATTATGGCTACACCTTC. This sequence encodes CANKITGDYGYTF.

This clonotype was detected many times. The chain joins TRBV29-1 to TRBJ2-2; 9 bases agree with TRBD2. From germline, CDR1 is SQVTM and CDR2 ANQGSEA. V trimming: 4 bases; J trimming: 0 bases; junction bases outside the gene matches: 12. CDR3 length: 18 amino acids. The CDR3 spells CSVGSRRGGLPNTGELFF. The CDR3 DNA reads as TGCAGCGTTGGGTCCCGGCGGGGGGGCCTGCCGAACACCGGGGAGCTGTTTTTT.

This chain links TRBV6-8 with TRBJ2-3; TRBD2 is a possible D gene (6 bases). Germline values: CDR1 MNHGY, CDR2 SAAAGT. The CDR3 totals 14 residues. The V gene lost 8 bases and the J gene lost 0 bases, with 12 bases spanning the gap. The DNA of the CDR3 is TGTGCCAGCCTCGGCGGGGTTAGCACAGATACGCAGTATTTT. Residues: CASLGGVSTDTQYF.